Listed below are T cell receptor beta chains from one sample, sequenced in a study of blood T cell repertoires in COVID-19. This table comes from immunoSEQ multiplex PCR, and its TCRdb copy is limited to in-frame clones, with some not included. Of over 120,000 clones listed, around 87% are singletons. The material sequenced was peripheral blood. These receptors were taken from a man aged 45 to 65 who had recovered from COVID-19. The CDR3 runs from the conserved cysteine through the conserved F or W. Each record gives: J gene, V gene, CDR3 length, CDR3 protein.

J gene: TRBJ1-2; V gene: TRBV7-9; CDR3 length: 16; CDR3 protein: CASSTGTGPSTRGYTF
J gene: TRBJ2-3; V gene: TRBV9; CDR3 length: 15; CDR3 protein: CASSGASTSTDTQYF
J gene: TRBJ1-2; V gene: TRBV19; CDR3 length: 18; CDR3 protein: CASSMGTGQGARSYGYTF
J gene: TRBJ2-7; V gene: TRBV7-9; CDR3 length: 14; CDR3 protein: CASSHGTFPYEQYF
J gene: TRBJ1-2; V gene: TRBV3-1/TRBV3-2; CDR3 length: 14; CDR3 protein: CASSIRTAPGGYTF
J gene: TRBJ2-5; V gene: TRBV18; CDR3 length: 14; CDR3 protein: CASQRDRGQETQYF
J gene: TRBJ2-2; V gene: TRBV27; CDR3 length: 13; CDR3 protein: CASAAGGPGELFF
J gene: TRBJ2-1; V gene: TRBV4-1; CDR3 length: 16; CDR3 protein: CASSQPRGGRYNEQFF
J gene: TRBJ2-5; V gene: TRBV3-1/TRBV3-2; CDR3 length: 16; CDR3 protein: CASSQAGAGVQETQYF
J gene: TRBJ2-5; V gene: TRBV6-5; CDR3 length: 14; CDR3 protein: CASRPTGDRETQYF
J gene: TRBJ2-3; V gene: TRBV3-1/TRBV3-2; CDR3 length: 18; CDR3 protein: CASSQDWSGGASTDTQYF
J gene: TRBJ1-5; V gene: TRBV23-1; CDR3 length: 14; CDR3 protein: CASSQKGARQPQHF
J gene: TRBJ1-6; V gene: TRBV29-1; CDR3 length: 13; CDR3 protein: CSARQAVNSPLHF
J gene: TRBJ2-7; V gene: TRBV18; CDR3 length: 15; CDR3 protein: CASSPQGTGHYEQYF
J gene: TRBJ2-2; V gene: TRBV3-1/TRBV3-2; CDR3 length: 18; CDR3 protein: CASSQVFKDRRPRGELFF
J gene: TRBJ2-5; V gene: TRBV19; CDR3 length: 16; CDR3 protein: CASSIGLAGGQETQYF
J gene: TRBJ1-5; V gene: TRBV19; CDR3 length: 13; CDR3 protein: CASDRDGNQPQHF
J gene: TRBJ1-2; V gene: TRBV27; CDR3 length: 14; CDR3 protein: CASSRDIANYGYTF
J gene: TRBJ2-1; V gene: TRBV12-3/TRBV12-4; CDR3 length: 13; CDR3 protein: CASSPESGWEQFF
J gene: TRBJ2-7; V gene: TRBV4-3; CDR3 length: 16; CDR3 protein: CASSQGLAGGTYEQYF
J gene: TRBJ1-1; V gene: TRBV2; CDR3 length: 15; CDR3 protein: CASSPRTGGNTEAFF
J gene: TRBJ1-2; V gene: TRBV2; CDR3 length: 12; CDR3 protein: CASQGTGDGYTF
J gene: TRBJ2-7; V gene: TRBV19; CDR3 length: 17; CDR3 protein: CANKGRGKEGRDSEQYF
J gene: TRBJ2-1; V gene: TRBV4-2; CDR3 length: 14; CDR3 protein: CASSQEVANNEQFF
J gene: TRBJ2-7; V gene: TRBV9; CDR3 length: 15; CDR3 protein: CASSVGSAGNYEQYF
J gene: TRBJ2-1; V gene: TRBV5-1; CDR3 length: 16; CDR3 protein: CASSSDLDRWYNEQFF
J gene: TRBJ2-7; V gene: TRBV19; CDR3 length: 14; CDR3 protein: CASSIRDRGYEQYF
J gene: TRBJ1-2; V gene: TRBV27; CDR3 length: 13; CDR3 protein: CASGGLVDYGYTF
J gene: TRBJ2-3; V gene: TRBV19; CDR3 length: 15; CDR3 protein: CASRTTGLWADTQYF
J gene: TRBJ2-2; V gene: TRBV7-7; CDR3 length: 18; CDR3 protein: CATSGGEGSIANTGELFF
J gene: TRBJ2-5; V gene: TRBV6-2/TRBV6-3; CDR3 length: 13; CDR3 protein: CANSPTSGGTQYF
J gene: TRBJ2-5; V gene: TRBV27; CDR3 length: 16; CDR3 protein: CASSLWSARGVGTQYF
J gene: TRBJ2-3; V gene: TRBV20-1; CDR3 length: 15; CDR3 protein: CSASSVAGDQDTQYF
J gene: TRBJ2-1; V gene: TRBV10-1; CDR3 length: 15; CDR3 protein: CASSERAGTYNEQFF
J gene: TRBJ1-1; V gene: TRBV19; CDR3 length: 15; CDR3 protein: CASSGLQGANTEAFF
J gene: TRBJ2-3; V gene: TRBV5-1; CDR3 length: 13; CDR3 protein: CASSLEGADTQYF
J gene: TRBJ1-2; V gene: TRBV2; CDR3 length: 16; CDR3 protein: CASDPPGTGSNYGYTF
J gene: TRBJ1-1; V gene: TRBV4-3; CDR3 length: 16; CDR3 protein: CASSTSYPRVNTEAFF
J gene: TRBJ2-1; V gene: TRBV7-3; CDR3 length: 15; CDR3 protein: CASSLLGGGNNEQFF
J gene: TRBJ1-1; V gene: TRBV5-6; CDR3 length: 15; CDR3 protein: CASSVAQLMNTEAFF
J gene: TRBJ1-2; V gene: TRBV4-2; CDR3 length: 14; CDR3 protein: CASSQGQGISGYTF
J gene: TRBJ1-2; V gene: TRBV6-5; CDR3 length: 14; CDR3 protein: CASSWDRTNYGYTF
J gene: TRBJ1-3; V gene: TRBV3-1/TRBV3-2; CDR3 length: 16; CDR3 protein: CASRGNRKRSGNTIYF
J gene: TRBJ1-1; V gene: TRBV15; CDR3 length: 13; CDR3 protein: CATSRTRYTEAFF
J gene: TRBJ2-7; V gene: TRBV11-2; CDR3 length: 14; CDR3 protein: CASSSLTGAYEQYF